The entry below gives a single T cell receptor (beta chain) sequence along with its context. These data are taken from a study of blood T cell repertoires in COVID-19. The repertoire was sequenced with immunoSEQ multiplex PCR; TCRdb's copy has only in-frame clones and lacks some. The table lists a few hundred thousand clones, roughly 86% of them singletons. Recovered participants had two consecutive negative NP/OP PCR tests, healthcare professional clearance, or symptom resolution. V lost 5 bases to trimming and J lost 2 bases; unmatched junction nucleotides: 7. This CDR3 spans 17 amino acids. From germline, CDR1 is KGHSH and CDR2 LQKENI.

The chain joins TRBV18 to TRBJ2-5; 14 bases are shared with TRBD2. This clonotype was sampled from a woman in her thirties who had recovered from COVID-19. The specimen sequenced was PBMCs or T cells enriched from blood (not recorded which). This CDR3 is CASSIRTSGGTQETQYF. As DNA, the CDR3 is TGTGCCAGCTCAATCCGGACTAGCGGGGGGACTCAAGAGACCCAGTACTTC.